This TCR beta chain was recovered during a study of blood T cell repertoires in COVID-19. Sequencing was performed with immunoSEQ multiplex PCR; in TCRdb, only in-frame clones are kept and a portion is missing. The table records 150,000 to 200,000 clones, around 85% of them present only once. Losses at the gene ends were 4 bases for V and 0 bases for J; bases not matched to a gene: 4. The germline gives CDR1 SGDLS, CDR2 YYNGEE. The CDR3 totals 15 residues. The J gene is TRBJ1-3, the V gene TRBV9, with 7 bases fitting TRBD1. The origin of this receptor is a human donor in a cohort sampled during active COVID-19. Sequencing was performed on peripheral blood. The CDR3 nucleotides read TGTGCCAGCAGCCCGACAGGGCTCTCTGGAAACACCATATATTTT. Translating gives CASSPTGLSGNTIYF.